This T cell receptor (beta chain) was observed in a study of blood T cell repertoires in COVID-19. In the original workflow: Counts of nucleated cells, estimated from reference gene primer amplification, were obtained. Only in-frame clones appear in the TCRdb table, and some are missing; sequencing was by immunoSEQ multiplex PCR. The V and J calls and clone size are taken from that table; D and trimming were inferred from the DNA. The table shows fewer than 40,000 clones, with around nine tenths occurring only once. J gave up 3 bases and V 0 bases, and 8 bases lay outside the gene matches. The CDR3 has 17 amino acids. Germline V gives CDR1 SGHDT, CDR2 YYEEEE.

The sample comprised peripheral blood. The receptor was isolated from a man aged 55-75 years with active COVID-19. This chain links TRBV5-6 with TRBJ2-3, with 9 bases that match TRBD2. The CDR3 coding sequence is TGTGCCAGCAGCTTGGCCTTGGCGGGAGGGGGAACAGATACGCAGTATTTT. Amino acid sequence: CASSLALAGGGTDTQYF.